The source of this T cell receptor beta chain is a study of blood T cell repertoires in COVID-19. Assay used: immunoSEQ multiplex PCR; TCRdb lists only in-frame clones, some missing. Here the sample spans under 95,000 clones, about three quarters being singletons. From germline, CDR1 is LNHDA and CDR2 SQIVND (reference sequence). Losses at the gene ends were 4 bases for V and 6 bases for J; bases not matched to a gene: 6. The CDR3 totals 15 residues. The table lists this clone with a few counts. V usage is TRBV19 and J usage is TRBJ1-6, with 7 bases matching TRBD1. This sequence was found in a man aged 50 or older with active or convalescent COVID-19. Sequencing was carried out using peripheral blood. In DNA form, the CDR3 reads TGTGCCAGTAGTAGACTAGGGACAGCTAATTCACCCCTCCACTTT. This encodes CASSRLGTANSPLHF.